The sequence of this T cell receptor (beta chain) was determined in a study of blood T cell repertoires in COVID-19. Study overall: Samples of COVID-19 (acute and convalescent) were obtained from the United States, Italy and Spain. The analysed material was cDNA or gDNA that came from T cells, B-cell-depleted T cells, or PBMCs.

Assay used: immunoSEQ multiplex PCR; TCRdb lists only in-frame clones, some missing. The data contain about 160,000 clones, roughly 84% of them singletons. This clone showed up just a few times. In germline, CDR1 is MDHEN, CDR2 SYDVKM. The CDR3 runs 13 residues. Trimming shortened V by 5 bases and J by 7 bases, and 14 bases separated the two germline ends. Which cohort a participant joined came from the clinical history participants gave. The recovered donors of Cohort 3 showed two negative PCRs, clearance, or symptom resolution. Material: PBMCs or T cells enriched from blood (not recorded which). V and J are TRBV28 and TRBJ1-2; tentative D call: TRBD1 (5 bases). The TCR was taken from a man in his sixties who had recovered from COVID-19. CDR3 DNA: TGTGCCAGCAGTACCCCCGGGGGGAGTGGCTACACCTTC. Translated: CASSTPGGSGYTF.